This T cell receptor (beta chain) originates from a study of control samples from healthy donors and cancer patients. Repertoires were generated with immunoSEQ multiplex PCR, while TCRdb's copy carries only in-frame clones and drops some. The sample holds roughly 450,000 clones, 75% to 95% seen once. CDR1 and CDR2 (germline): MGHRA, YSYEKL. This CDR3 has 16 residues. Germline trimming cut 0 bases from V and 6 bases from J; bases unmatched to any gene: 8. The receptor's source is a man in his forties or fifties with head and neck cancer. Source material: PBMCs. This chain uses TRBV4-1 with TRBJ2-7; TRBD2 aligns across 10 bases. In nucleotides, the CDR3 is TGCGCCAGCAGCCAAGATGTCGGGACTAGCGCTGGCGAGCAGTACTTC. Translated: CASSQDVGTSAGEQYF.